Listed below are T cell receptor beta chains from one sample, sequenced in a study of monozygotic twins with inflammatory bowel disease. Each CDR3 protein gets one entry in TCRdb, which reprocessed the 5' RACE reads and gives no DNA. Its clone listing holds 400,000 or so distinct CDR3 sequences. The sequenced sample was blood. Receptors were obtained from a human donor with ulcerative colitis or Crohn's disease, or a healthy co-twin of an affected twin (not recorded which). Both conserved end residues are part of each CDR3. Each record gives: V gene, J gene, CDR3 protein.

v_gene: TRBV18; j_gene: TRBJ1-1; CDR3aa: CASSPGGKNPEAFF
v_gene: TRBV2; j_gene: TRBJ2-1; CDR3aa: CASSSRPGLVAREQFF
v_gene: TRBV7-9; j_gene: TRBJ2-7; CDR3aa: CASSLDRTVSYEQYF
v_gene: TRBV28; j_gene: TRBJ1-2; CDR3aa: CASLTGTPGYGYTF
v_gene: TRBV7-3; j_gene: TRBJ2-3; CDR3aa: CASSPGTYRTDTQYF
v_gene: TRBV10-2; j_gene: TRBJ2-7; CDR3aa: CASSQGQRFSGQYF
v_gene: TRBV30; j_gene: TRBJ1-2; CDR3aa: CASGQGVGGYTF
v_gene: TRBV4-1; j_gene: TRBJ2-3; CDR3aa: CASAQDRVPTDTQYF
v_gene: TRBV2; j_gene: TRBJ1-1; CDR3aa: CASSVGVPNTEAFF
v_gene: TRBV5-1; j_gene: TRBJ1-2; CDR3aa: CASSVGTGFYGNTF
v_gene: TRBV20-1; j_gene: TRBJ2-3; CDR3aa: CSARDGSTDTQYF
v_gene: TRBV5-1; j_gene: TRBJ2-5; CDR3aa: CASSFGPTREETQYF
v_gene: TRBV20-1; j_gene: TRBJ2-3; CDR3aa: CSATQVSDTQYF
v_gene: TRBV21-1; j_gene: TRBJ2-7; CDR3aa: CASSKGRTDPYEQYF
v_gene: TRBV7-9; j_gene: TRBJ1-3; CDR3aa: CASSFIISNTIYF
v_gene: TRBV20-1; j_gene: TRBJ2-5; CDR3aa: CSARLLAGVETQYF
v_gene: TRBV9; j_gene: TRBJ2-1; CDR3aa: CASSPGGDETYNEQFF
v_gene: TRBV7-2; j_gene: TRBJ1-1; CDR3aa: CASRLTTGGVTEAFF
v_gene: TRBV4-2; j_gene: TRBJ1-5; CDR3aa: CASSQEEGGSQPQHF
v_gene: TRBV20-1; j_gene: TRBJ1-3; CDR3aa: CSAPGQDSGNTIYF
v_gene: TRBV9; j_gene: TRBJ2-2; CDR3aa: CASSVVWAGELFF
v_gene: TRBV10-3; j_gene: TRBJ2-7; CDR3aa: CAISAGSYYEQYF
v_gene: TRBV25-1; j_gene: TRBJ1-2; CDR3aa: CASSVTRTYGYTF
v_gene: TRBV12-3/TRBV12-4; j_gene: TRBJ2-3; CDR3aa: CASSSTGGPSTDTQYF
v_gene: TRBV4-3; j_gene: TRBJ2-7; CDR3aa: CASSQDRLAGESEQYF
v_gene: TRBV18; j_gene: TRBJ1-1; CDR3aa: CASSTLTGSGTEAFF
v_gene: TRBV7-3; j_gene: TRBJ2-1; CDR3aa: CASSVGPTGYNEQFF
v_gene: TRBV19; j_gene: TRBJ2-7; CDR3aa: CASSAGTGSEQYF